The 2 T cell receptor beta chains below were found in one sample sequenced in a study of CD8 T cells in ankylosing spondylitis (dated by TCRdb to about 2017). What the study reported, not specific to this receptor: Blood from ankylosing spondylitis patients appeared to be characterized by a TCR beta motif composed of about eight highly homologous amino acid variants.

Library preparation was by 5' RACE. For sequencing, an Illumina HiSeq 2500 was employed. The public sequencing data were trimmed at Q25 with fastp and processed into clonotypes with MiXCR by TCRdb, which kept only in-frame beta chains. Identical CDR3 proteins give one entry, which carries the most common genes and DNA. This sample gives fewer than 650,000 distinct CDR3 sequences in total; 12% of them show up just once. Jointly, the top ten make up around 7% of the sample. Their antigens are not known. The sequencing input was blood, either unsorted or a sorted T cell fraction (not recorded which). The receptors come from a male donor with ankylosing spondylitis.

In this sample, this clonotype turned up a few times. The chain employs TRBV4-2 and TRBJ1-1; 7 bases align to TRBD1. V lost 7 bases and J lost 6; bases outside the gene matches: 23. There are 18 residues in the CDR3. Germline V gives CDR1 LGHNA, CDR2 YNFKEQ. The CDR3 region has the DNA TGTGCCAGCAACAACATGATGGGGGCAGGGGGTCTTCCATCTGAAGCTTTCTTT. Protein sequence: CASNNMMGAGGLPSEAFF.

This clonotype has only a few counts. CDR3 in amino acids: CASSLWGRGGGTEAFF. The CDR3 coding sequence is TGCGCCAGCAGCTTGTGGGGCCGGGGAGGGGGCACTGAAGCTTTCTTT. The J gene is TRBJ1-1, the V gene TRBV5-1, with TRBD1 as a possible D gene (6 bases). Germline V gene lookup returns CDR1 SGHRS and CDR2 YFSETQ. CDR3 length: 16 residues. With 1 base removed from V and 4 bases from J, the gap between germline ends came to 17 bases.